The sequence of this TCR beta chain was determined in a study of cytomegalovirus exposure and HLA in healthy donors. Findings and caveats of the study: What a later analysis reportedly showed was that an Asian-associated ancestry cluster had fewer N-insertions than the roughly 700-donor mean.

PCR was performed using 60 Vbeta and 13 Jbeta primers. Libraries were prepared by immunoSEQ multiplex PCR; TCRdb keeps only in-frame clonotypes and omits some of them. The table records roughly 150,000 clones, around four fifths of them present only once. CDR3 length: 13 amino acids. V was clipped by 6 bases and J by 4 bases; unmatched bases: 4. The germline V gene has CDR1 MNHNS and CDR2 SASEGT. About this clone: Its matching antigen is unknown.

This sequence was found in a boy aged 2 to 10 in good health and CMV-seronegative. The sample comprised PBMCs. The V gene is TRBV6-1, the J gene TRBJ2-5; 8 bases line up with TRBD2. The CDR3 sequence: CASSQAGVETQYF. CDR3 sequence (DNA): TGTGCCAGCAGCCAAGCGGGAGTAGAGACCCAGTACTTC.